These 15 T cell receptor beta chains originate from one sample sequenced in a study of shared clonotypes between healthy human individuals. Generated by immunoSEQ multiplex PCR, the TCRdb table keeps only in-frame clones and is missing some. Here the sample spans about 1 million clones, around 74% being singletons. Sequences were obtained from memory CD4+ T cells sorted from blood. Subset reported: CD45RA-negative fraction. These TCRs come from a man younger than 35 in good health.

The table lists this clone with a few counts. The chain couples TRBV19 to TRBJ1-6; TRBD1 matches at 9 bases. The germline V gene has CDR1 LNHDA and CDR2 SQIVND (reference sequence). With V trimmed by 4 bases and J by 8 bases, 3 bases remained unmatched. The CDR3 loop spans 14 amino acids. The CDR3 spells CASSTGQGYSPLHF. The CDR3 DNA reads TGTGCCAGTAGTACGGGACAGGGTTATTCACCCCTCCACTTT.

The chain is built from TRBV5-1 and TRBJ1-1; tentatively, D is TRBD1 (6 bases). Trimming pared 4 bases from V and 4 bases from J, leaving 17 bases between. Per the germline V gene, CDR1 is SGHRS and CDR2 is YFSETQ. The CDR3 loop spans 15 amino acids. The CDR3 nucleotides are TGCGCCAGCAGCCCGACAGCGGGACATACCACTGAAGCTTTCTTT. It codes for CASSPTAGHTTEAFF.

This clone came up a few times. The CDR3 sequence: CASSDSGVSTDTQYF. CDR3 in DNA: TGTGCCAGCAGTGACTCTGGAGTTAGCACAGATACGCAGTATTTT. The chain recombines TRBV6-4 with TRBJ2-3, with no clear D. The CDR3 totals 15 residues. CDR1 and CDR2 (germline): MRHNA, SNTAGT. V lost 0 bases and J lost 0, with 7 bases in between.

J is TRBJ2-2 and V is TRBV5-1, with TRBD2 matching over 11 bases. Germline V gene lookup returns CDR1 SGHRS and CDR2 YFSETQ. V shed 3 bases, J shed 5 bases, and the junction held 6 bases outside the gene matches. This CDR3 is built from 16 residues. CDR3 sequence: CASSSILAGGTGELFF. CDR3 nucleotide sequence: TGCGCCAGCAGCTCTATCCTAGCGGGAGGAACCGGGGAGCTGTTTTTT.

This sequence joins TRBV7-2 and TRBJ1-6; 12 nucleotides match TRBD1. Losses at the gene ends were 5 bases for V and 10 bases for J; bases not matched to a gene: 3. Germline CDR1 SGHTA, CDR2 FQGNSA. The CDR3 covers 14 residues. CDR3 loop: CASSQGQGASPLHF. DNA for the CDR3: TGTGCCAGCAGCCAGGGACAGGGGGCGTCACCCCTCCACTTT.

This chain links TRBV11-2 with TRBJ1-4; 8 bases map to TRBD1. Losses at the gene ends were 10 bases for V and 1 base for J; bases not matched to a gene: 8. The CDR3 extends over 15 amino acids. Per germline, CDR1 SGHAT and CDR2 FQNNGV. The CDR3 DNA sequence: TGTGCCATCATGACAGACAGGGGAACTAATGAAAAACTGTTTTTT. As protein: CAIMTDRGTNEKLFF.

The chain is built from TRBV7-8 and TRBJ1-2; D unresolved. Germline loops: CDR1 SGHVS, CDR2 FQNEAQ. This CDR3 is 13 amino acids long. V was clipped by 5 bases and J by 3 bases, with 10 bases between them. CDR3 amino acids: CASSRSVDYGYTF. The CDR3 DNA is TGTGCCAGCAGCCGTAGTGTAGACTATGGCTACACCTTC.

This clone has at least ten counts. The chain joins TRBV7-8 to TRBJ1-5; no firm D call. With 5 bases removed from V and 1 base from J, the gap between germline ends came to 6 bases. CDR1 is SGHVS and CDR2 is FQNEAQ in the germline V gene. The CDR3 is made up of 13 amino acids. The CDR3 is CASSVTSNQPQHF. The CDR3 nucleotides read TGTGCCAGCAGCGTTACCAGCAATCAGCCCCAGCATTTT.

About this clone itself: Distinct nucleotide sequences in the sample also encode this CDR3. This chain joins TRBV30 and TRBJ1-4; TRBD1 might be the D (6 bases). Germline lookup yields CDR1 GTSNPN and CDR2 SVGIG (reference sequence). CDR3 length: 14 residues. Trimming removed 0 bases from V and 8 bases from J, with 13 bases in between. In DNA form, the CDR3 reads TGTGCCTGGAGTGTACAAGGGGGAAGGGAAAAACTGTTTTTT. Amino acid sequence: CAWSVQGGREKLFF.

This rearrangement joins TRBV7-8 to TRBJ1-1; D not certain. The CDR3 runs to 15 residues. Germline V gene sequence: CDR1 SGHVS, CDR2 FQNEAQ. V lost 5 bases to trimming and J lost 5 bases, with 18 bases between them. CDR3 nucleotide sequence: TGTGCCAGCAGCCCGACGTCCGGTTTGGGGACTGAAGCTTTCTTT. Amino acids: CASSPTSGLGTEAFF.

The gene calls are TRBV18 and TRBJ1-3; no firm D call. This CDR3 region has 13 residues. Trimming cost V 6 bases and J 4 bases, with 10 bases left between them. Germline V CDR1 and CDR2: KGHSH, LQKENI. The CDR3 loop reads CASSTGDGNTIYF. The CDR3 coding sequence is TGTGCCAGCTCCACGGGCGACGGAAACACCATATATTTT.

CDR3 residues: CASSRGTGGLNTEAFF. CDR3 DNA sequence: TGCGCCAGCAGCCGCGGGACAGGGGGTTTGAACACTGAAGCTTTCTTT. The chain has TRBV10-1 and TRBJ1-1; 11 nucleotides line up with TRBD1. The V gene end was trimmed by 6 bases and the J gene end by 0 bases; junction bases not matched to a gene: 6. The CDR3 consists of 16 residues. In germline, CDR1 is WNHNN, CDR2 SYGVQD (reference sequence).

V usage is TRBV9 and J usage is TRBJ1-1; D remains unclear. The CDR3 extends over 15 amino acids. CDR1 and CDR2 (germline): SGDLS, YYNGEE. Trimming took 4 bases from V and 5 from J, leaving 18 bases between them. The CDR3 DNA is TGTGCCAGCAGCTCACGCGAAAAGCCGGGAACTGAAGCTTTCTTT. Encoded protein: CASSSREKPGTEAFF.

The chain recombines TRBV9 with TRBJ2-7, with D tentatively TRBD1 or TRBD2 (5 bases each). The CDR3 sequence is 13 residues long. V lost 2 bases and J lost 5, with 11 bases in between. The V gene's germline CDR1 is SGDLS and CDR2 YYNGEE. The CDR3 region is CASSVGTADEQYF. DNA for the CDR3: TGTGCCAGCAGCGTCGGGACGGCCGACGAGCAGTACTTC.

The chain carries TRBV27 and TRBJ2-7; 7 bases align to TRBD1. The CDR3 is made up of 14 amino acids. Per germline, CDR1 MNHEY and CDR2 SMNVEV (reference sequence). V dropped 5 bases and J dropped 0; count of bases not matched to a gene: 4. The chain's CDR3 is CASSATGSSYEQYF. DNA of the CDR3: TGTGCCAGCAGTGCGACAGGGAGCTCCTACGAGCAGTACTTC.